Below are 14 T cell receptor beta chains sequenced from a single sample in a study of glioma-infiltrating T cells. TCR alpha and beta CDR3 regions were amplified from RNA using iRepertoire nested multiplex PCR. TCRdb re-called the multiplex PCR reads with MiXCR, one entry per CDR3 protein. The profile shows some 90,000 distinct CDR3 sequences, roughly 40% of them singletons. Sequencing was performed on glioma tissue, nonneoplastic brain tissue, or PBMCs (not recorded which). Every receptor here comes from a human donor with low-grade glioma or glioblastoma, undergoing nonglioma brain surgery, or in good health (not recorded which).

This clonotype was counted at least ten times. The chain is built from TRBV19 and TRBJ2-4; 7 bases match TRBD2. The CDR3 extends over 15 amino acids. With V trimmed by 8 bases and J by 5 bases, 12 bases remained unmatched. Germline CDR1 reads LNHDA; CDR2 reads SQIVND (reference sequence). In nucleotides, the CDR3 is TGTGCCAGTGGAGTTTCAGCGGGACCCCAAAACATTCAGTACTTC. It specifies CASGVSAGPQNIQYF.

This clonotype was recorded at least ten times. J is TRBJ1-4 and V is TRBV29-1, with unresolved D. There are 12 residues in the CDR3. CDR1 SQVTM and CDR2 ANQGSEA come from the germline V gene. V dropped 7 bases and J dropped 4 bases, with 10 bases sitting between them. In DNA form, the CDR3 reads TGCAGCGCAACGAGGAGTAATGAAAAACTGTTTTTT. Translated, it gives CSATRSNEKLFF.

Notes on this clonotype: A single base separates this from a much larger clone, so it may be a read error. The chain recombines TRBV7-9 with TRBJ2-3; possibly TRBD1 for D (6 bases). The J call may be wrong; the DNA end is better matched by TRBJ1-5. The CDR3 covers 16 residues. CDR1 is SEHNR and CDR2 is FQNEAQ in the germline V gene (reference sequence). Here the CDR3 reads CTSSPRTSGGTDTQHF. The CDR3 bases are TGTACCAGCAGCCCAAGGACTAGCGGGGGCACAGATACGCAGCATTTT.

The V and J genes are TRBV6-8 and TRBJ2-1; D is possibly TRBD1 or TRBD2 (5 bases each). This CDR3 has 13 residues. Germline V CDR1 and CDR2: MNHGY, SAAAGT. The CDR3 nucleotides read TGTACAAGTACCGGGACCACTCGCAATGAGCAGTTCTTC. Translating it yields CTSTGTTRNEQFF.

This clonotype was picked up many times. The J gene is TRBJ1-1, the V gene TRBV6-4; TRBD1 aligns across 9 bases. Germline CDR1 and CDR2: MRHNA and SNTAGT. After removal of 6 bases from V and 6 bases from J, the junction contained 2 bases not matched to a gene. The CDR3 runs 12 residues. The CDR3 DNA reads TGTGCCAGCAGGGGACAGGGTTCTGAAGCTTTCTTT. This gives the protein CASRGQGSEAFF.

Of note for this clonotype: One end of the junction is discordant with germline, which a read error may explain. This sequence joins TRBV25-1 and TRBJ2-1; 8 nucleotides match TRBD2. Germline V lookup: CDR1 MGHDK, CDR2 SYGVNS. This CDR3 has 12 residues. CDR3 in amino acids: CGSGGSYNEQFF. The CDR3 DNA reads as TGTGGCAGCGGGGGCTCCTACAATGAGCAGTTCTTC.

This clonotype was counted many times. This chain uses TRBV20-1 with TRBJ2-1; possibly TRBD1 or TRBD2 for D (5 bases each). The CDR3 has 13 amino acids. The V and J ends lost 6 bases and 6 bases respectively, with 15 bases between them. Per germline, CDR1 DFQATT and CDR2 SNEGSKA (reference sequence). CDR3 region: CSAPGGVGNEQFF. The CDR3 coding sequence is TGCAGTGCCCCTGGGGGAGTGGGCAATGAGCAGTTCTTC.

This clonotype was observed at least ten times. The chain employs TRBV19 and TRBJ1-5; possible D gene TRBD1, 6 bases. Germline CDR1 LNHDA, CDR2 SQIVND (reference sequence). Trimming left V 5 bases short and J 5 bases short, with 10 bases between. This CDR3 spans 13 amino acids. The DNA of the CDR3 is TGTGCCAGTAGTTGGCCAGGGGATCAGCCCCAGCATTTT. This codes for CASSWPGDQPQHF.

On this clonotype: A much larger clone is a single base away; this may be a read error. V gene TRBV3-1 combines with J gene TRBJ2-7; D remains ambiguous. The germline gives CDR1 LGHDT, CDR2 YNNKEL (reference sequence). This CDR3 has 11 residues. The CDR3 loop is CAGSRVDEQYF. The CDR3 DNA is TGTGCCGGCAGCCGCGTGGACGAGCAGTACTTC.

Turning to this clonotype: This may arise from a read error, as a much more abundant clone is one base away. V is TRBV12-5 and J is TRBJ2-1; 11 nucleotides align to TRBD1. After removal of 7 bases from V and 7 bases from J, the junction contained 9 bases not matched to a gene. Germline V gene lookup returns CDR1 LGHNT and CDR2 FRNRAP. The CDR3 has 15 amino acids. This CDR3 reads CASAHGGQGGNEQFF. For the CDR3, the DNA is TGTGCTAGTGCTCATGGGGGACAGGGGGGTAATGAGCAGTTCTTC.

This clonotype was picked up one time. This chain connects TRBV20-1 to TRBJ1-5; D may be TRBD1 (5 bases). From germline, CDR1 is DFQATT and CDR2 SNEGSKA (reference sequence). The CDR3 contains 13 residues. Trimming took 7 bases from V and 7 from J, leaving 17 bases between them. The CDR3 bases are TGCAGTGTTAGCGCGGGGGTGGGCCAGCCCCAGCATTTT. It specifies CSVSAGVGQPQHF.

The V and J genes are TRBV15 and TRBJ2-1; 9 nucleotides match TRBD2. Trimming took 2 bases from V and 6 from J; bases not matched to a gene: 2. The CDR3 is 14 amino acids. Germline V gene sequence: CDR1 LNHNV, CDR2 YYDKDF (reference sequence). CDR3 in DNA: TGTGCCACCAGCAGACCTAGCGGGACCAATGAGCAGTTCTTC. It specifies CATSRPSGTNEQFF.

This chain uses TRBV6-1 with TRBJ2-3; the D is unclear. The CDR3 loop spans 11 amino acids. CDR1 and CDR2 (germline): MNHNS, SASEGT. The germline V and J ends were trimmed by 5 bases and 10 bases, with 10 bases remaining between them. The chain's CDR3 is CASSLSESQYF. CDR3 DNA: TGTGCCAGCAGTTTGTCGGAGTCGCAGTATTTT.

V and J are TRBV4-1 and TRBJ2-7, with 7 bases identical to TRBD2. Trimming cost V 4 bases and J 5 bases; bases outside gene matches: 8. Germline lookup yields CDR1 MGHRA and CDR2 YSYEKL. This CDR3 region has 14 residues. The CDR3 sequence: CASSRGPGGHEQYF. The DNA for the CDR3 is TGCGCCAGCAGCCGAGGACCGGGAGGCCACGAGCAGTACTTC.